This T cell receptor (beta chain) was obtained from a study of cytomegalovirus exposure and HLA in healthy donors. Germline-derived CDR1 and CDR2 are SGHRS and YFSETQ. The CDR3 has 15 amino acids. V was pared by 4 bases and J by 4 bases, with 6 bases of the junction left unmatched. The PCR was carried out with 60 Vbeta primers and 13 Jbeta primers. The assay was immunoSEQ multiplex PCR, and TCRdb's table has in-frame clones only and misses some. The sample lists approximately 100,000 clones; around 67% were seen once. The origin of this receptor is a woman aged 50 to 60 in good health and CMV-seronegative. Sequenced sample: PBMCs. The rearrangement joins TRBV5-1 to TRBJ2-1; 9 bases are a match to TRBD1. Here the CDR3 DNA reads TGCGCCAGCAGCCGGGACAGGGTGGAGTACAATGAGCAGTTCTTC. Protein sequence: CASSRDRVEYNEQFF.